Reported below is one T cell receptor beta chain. The sample comes from a study of blood T cell repertoires in COVID-19. Background on the study: Material from acute and convalescent COVID-19 was sourced from the United States, Italy and Spain. PBMCs, B-cell-depleted T cells, or T cells provided the cDNA or gDNA that made up the material.

Per the study methods: Using reference gene primer amplification, nucleated cell counts were estimated. The assay was immunoSEQ multiplex PCR, and TCRdb's table has in-frame clones only and misses some. That table supplies the V and J calls and clone size; D and trimming were determined from the DNA. The table has a few hundred thousand clones, roughly four fifths seen once; the top ten hold around 1%. Trimming removed 4 bases from V and 8 bases from J; junction bases left unmatched: 7. The CDR3 is 15 amino acids. The germline V gene has CDR1 MDHEN and CDR2 SYDVKM. V and J are TRBV28 and TRBJ1-3; 11 positions match TRBD1. The clonotype originates from a human donor with acute or convalescent COVID-19. The donor label of this sample is uncertain. Sequenced material: peripheral blood. CDR3 amino acids: CASSSSGTGGHTIYF. The CDR3 nucleotides read TGTGCCAGCAGTTCTTCCGGGACAGGGGGACACACCATATATTTT. The variable domain in full, completed from reference TRBV28 and TRBJ1-3, reads DVKVTQSSRYLVKRTGEKVFLECVQDMDHENMFWYRQDPGLGLRLIYFSYDVKMKEKGDIPEGYSVSREKKERFSLILESASTNQTSMYLCASSSSGTGGHTIYFGEGSWLTVV.